This T cell receptor (beta chain) was documented in a study of blood T cells in healthy people across ages. Findings and limits, study-wide: There was no known CMV status for donors, so expanded clonotype changes were possibly confounded.

This clonotype was seen ten or more times. Antigen: not known. PCR was performed a second time for 7 to 11 cycles using a sample-barcoded 5' primer and a J-beta primer mix. TCRdb ran MiXCR on the 5' RACE reads and lists one entry per CDR3 protein. The sample includes fewer than 1 million distinct CDR3 sequences, under 45% of them seen just once. Germline V lookup: CDR1 SGHDT, CDR2 YYEEEE. This CDR3 has 13 residues. Total RNA was extracted at no less than 6 micrograms per sample. The rearrangement uses TRBV5-6 and TRBJ2-5; D ambiguous. Matching the DNA end better, TRBJ2-7 makes the J call doubtful. Sequenced: blood. The TCR originated in a man in his 60s in good health. DNA for the CDR3: TGTGCCAGCAGCCATCGGACGACTTACGAGCAGTACTTC. Translating gives CASSHRTTYEQYF.